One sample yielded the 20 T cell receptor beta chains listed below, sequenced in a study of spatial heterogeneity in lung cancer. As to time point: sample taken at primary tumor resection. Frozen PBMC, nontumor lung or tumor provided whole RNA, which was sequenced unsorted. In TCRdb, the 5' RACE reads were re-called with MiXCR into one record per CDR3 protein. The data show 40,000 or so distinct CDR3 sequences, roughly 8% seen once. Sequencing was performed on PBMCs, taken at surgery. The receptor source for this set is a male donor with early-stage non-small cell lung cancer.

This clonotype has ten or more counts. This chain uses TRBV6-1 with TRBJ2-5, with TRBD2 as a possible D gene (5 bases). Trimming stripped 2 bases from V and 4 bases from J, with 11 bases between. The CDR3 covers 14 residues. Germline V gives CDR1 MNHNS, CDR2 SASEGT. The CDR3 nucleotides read TGTGCCAGCAGTGAAAGTAAAGAGGGAGAGACCCAGTACTTC. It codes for CASSESKEGETQYF.

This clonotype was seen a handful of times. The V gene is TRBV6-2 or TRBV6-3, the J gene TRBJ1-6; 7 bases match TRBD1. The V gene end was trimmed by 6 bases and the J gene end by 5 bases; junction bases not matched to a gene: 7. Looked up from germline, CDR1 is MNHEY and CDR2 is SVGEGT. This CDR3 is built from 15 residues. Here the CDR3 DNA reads TGTGCCAGCAGAGAGAGGGACAGACATAATTCACCCCTCCACTTT. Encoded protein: CASRERDRHNSPLHF.

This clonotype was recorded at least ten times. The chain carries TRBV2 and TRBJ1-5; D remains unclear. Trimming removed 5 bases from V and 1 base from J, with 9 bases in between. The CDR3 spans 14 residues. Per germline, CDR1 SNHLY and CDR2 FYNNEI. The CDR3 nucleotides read TGTGCCAGCAGTACCGACGGAAGCAATCAGCCCCAGCATTTT. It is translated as CASSTDGSNQPQHF.

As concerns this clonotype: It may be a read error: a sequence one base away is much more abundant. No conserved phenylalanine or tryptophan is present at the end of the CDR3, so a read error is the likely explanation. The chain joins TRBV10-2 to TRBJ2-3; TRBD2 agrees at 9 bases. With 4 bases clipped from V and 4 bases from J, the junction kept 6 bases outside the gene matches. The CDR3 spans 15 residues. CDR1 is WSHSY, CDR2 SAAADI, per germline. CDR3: CASSVWRGGADTQYY. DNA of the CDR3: TGCGCCAGCAGTGTTTGGCGGGGGGGCGCAGATACGCAGTATTAT.

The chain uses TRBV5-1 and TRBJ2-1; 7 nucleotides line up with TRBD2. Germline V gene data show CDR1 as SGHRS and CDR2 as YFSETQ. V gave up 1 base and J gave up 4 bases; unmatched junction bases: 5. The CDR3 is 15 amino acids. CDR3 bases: TGCGCCAGCAGCTTGTGGGGGGAGGGTTACAATGAGCAGTTCTTC. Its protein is CASSLWGEGYNEQFF.

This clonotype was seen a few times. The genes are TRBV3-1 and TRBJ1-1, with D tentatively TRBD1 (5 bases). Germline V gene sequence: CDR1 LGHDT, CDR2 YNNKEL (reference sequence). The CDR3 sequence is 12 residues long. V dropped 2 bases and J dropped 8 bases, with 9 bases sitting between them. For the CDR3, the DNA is TGTGCCAGCAGCCAACCGGGGCCCGAAGCTTTCTTT. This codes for CASSQPGPEAFF. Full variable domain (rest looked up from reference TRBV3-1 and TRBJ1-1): DTAVSQTPKYLVTQMGNDKSIKCEQNLGHDTMYWYKQDSKKFLKIMFSYNNKELIINETVPNRFSPKSPDKAHLNLHINSLELGDSAVYFCASSQPGPEAFFGQGTRLTVV.

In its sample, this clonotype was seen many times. The CDR3 sequence: CASRGGLHNQPQHF. The DNA for the CDR3 is TGTGCCAGCAGGGGCGGACTTCACAATCAGCCCCAGCATTTT. This chain uses TRBV5-8 with TRBJ1-5, with D unresolved. The length of the CDR3 is 14 residues. Trimming took off 5 bases at V and 3 bases at J, with 12 bases between the two ends. The germline gives CDR1 SGHTS, CDR2 YDEGEE.

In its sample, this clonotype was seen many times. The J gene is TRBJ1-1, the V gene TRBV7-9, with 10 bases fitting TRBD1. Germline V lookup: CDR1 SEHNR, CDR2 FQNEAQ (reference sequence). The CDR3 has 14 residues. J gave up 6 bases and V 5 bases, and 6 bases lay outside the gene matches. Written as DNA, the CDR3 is TGTGCCAGCAGCCAAAGACAGGGGGCCGCTGAAGCTTTCTTT. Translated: CASSQRQGAAEAFF.

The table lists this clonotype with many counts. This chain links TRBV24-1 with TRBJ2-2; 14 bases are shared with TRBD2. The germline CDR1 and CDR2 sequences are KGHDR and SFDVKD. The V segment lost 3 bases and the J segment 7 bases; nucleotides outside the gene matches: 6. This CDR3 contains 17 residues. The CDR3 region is CATSDGTSGSYGGELFF. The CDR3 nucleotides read TGTGCCACCAGTGATGGGACTAGCGGGAGTTATGGCGGGGAGCTGTTTTTT.

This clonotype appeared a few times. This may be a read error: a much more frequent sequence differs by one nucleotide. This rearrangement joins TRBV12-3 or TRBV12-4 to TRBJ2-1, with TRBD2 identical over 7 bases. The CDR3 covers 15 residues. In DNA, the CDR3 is TGTACCAGCAGTTTCGAGATTAAGAGCGGGGATGAGCAGTTCTTC. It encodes CTSSFEIKSGDEQFF.

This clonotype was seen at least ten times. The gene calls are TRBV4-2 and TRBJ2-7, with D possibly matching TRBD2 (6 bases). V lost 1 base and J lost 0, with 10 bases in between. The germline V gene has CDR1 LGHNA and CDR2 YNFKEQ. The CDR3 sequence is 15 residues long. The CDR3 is CASSQVAASSYEQYV. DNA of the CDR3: TGTGCCAGCAGCCAAGTAGCGGCCAGCTCCTACGAGCAGTACGTC.

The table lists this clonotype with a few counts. Written as DNA, the CDR3 is TGTGCCAGTACCCCTGGGGCCTCCACCGGGGAGCTGTTTTTT. Translated, it gives CASTPGASTGELFF. V usage is TRBV19 and J usage is TRBJ2-2, with D maybe TRBD1 (5 bases). Per the germline V gene, CDR1 is LNHDA and CDR2 is SQIVND (reference sequence). The V gene lost 7 bases and the J gene lost 4 bases, with 13 bases spanning the gap. The CDR3 spans 14 residues.

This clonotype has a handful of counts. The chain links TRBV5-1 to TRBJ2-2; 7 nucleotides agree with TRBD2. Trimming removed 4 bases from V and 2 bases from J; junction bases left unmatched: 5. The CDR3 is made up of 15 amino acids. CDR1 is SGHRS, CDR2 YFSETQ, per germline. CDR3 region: CASSQGLSNTGELFF. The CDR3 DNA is TGCGCCAGCAGCCAGGGACTATCCAACACCGGGGAGCTGTTTTTT.

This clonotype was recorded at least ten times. The CDR3 protein is CASSQESASYNEQFF. Here the CDR3 DNA reads TGCGCCAGCAGCCAAGAATCCGCTTCCTACAATGAGCAGTTCTTC. This chain joins TRBV4-3 and TRBJ2-1; D remains ambiguous. Germline V gene lookup returns CDR1 LGHNA and CDR2 YSLEER. Trimming removed 0 bases at V and 1 base at J, with 7 bases between. The length of the CDR3 is 15 residues.

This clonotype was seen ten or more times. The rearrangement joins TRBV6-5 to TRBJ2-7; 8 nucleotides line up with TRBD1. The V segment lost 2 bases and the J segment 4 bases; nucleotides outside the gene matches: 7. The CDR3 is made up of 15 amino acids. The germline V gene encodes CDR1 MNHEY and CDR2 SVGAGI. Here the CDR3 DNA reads TGTGCCAGCAGTTACCGTGCGCAGGGGGCTTACGAGCAGTACGTC. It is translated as CASSYRAQGAYEQYV.

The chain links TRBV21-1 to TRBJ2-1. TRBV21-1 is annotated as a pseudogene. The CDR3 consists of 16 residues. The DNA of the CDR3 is TGTGCCAGCAGCCGTCGGCAGCGGAACACCTACAATGAGCAGTTCTTC. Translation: CASSRRQRNTYNEQFF.

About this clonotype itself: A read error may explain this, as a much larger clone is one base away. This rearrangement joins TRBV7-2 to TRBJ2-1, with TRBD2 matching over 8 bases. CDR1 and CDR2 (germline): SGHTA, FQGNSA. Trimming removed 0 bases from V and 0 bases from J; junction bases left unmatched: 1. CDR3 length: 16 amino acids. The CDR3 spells CASSLALADSYNEQFF. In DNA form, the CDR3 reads TGTGCCAGCAGCTTAGCACTAGCGGACTCCTACAATGAGCAGTTCTTC.

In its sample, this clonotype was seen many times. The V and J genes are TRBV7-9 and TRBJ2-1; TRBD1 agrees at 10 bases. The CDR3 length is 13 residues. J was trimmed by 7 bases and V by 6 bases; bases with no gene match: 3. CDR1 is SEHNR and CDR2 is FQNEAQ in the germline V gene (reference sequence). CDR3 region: CASRGTGANEQFF. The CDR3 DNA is TGTGCCAGCAGAGGGACAGGGGCGAATGAGCAGTTCTTC.

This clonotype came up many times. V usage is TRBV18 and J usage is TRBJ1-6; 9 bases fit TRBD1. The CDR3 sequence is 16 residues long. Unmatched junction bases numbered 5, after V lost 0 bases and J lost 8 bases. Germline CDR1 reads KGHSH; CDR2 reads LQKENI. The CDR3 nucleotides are TGTGCCAGCTCACCACCGGGACAGGGTTTTGATTCACCCCTCCACTTT. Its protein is CASSPPGQGFDSPLHF.

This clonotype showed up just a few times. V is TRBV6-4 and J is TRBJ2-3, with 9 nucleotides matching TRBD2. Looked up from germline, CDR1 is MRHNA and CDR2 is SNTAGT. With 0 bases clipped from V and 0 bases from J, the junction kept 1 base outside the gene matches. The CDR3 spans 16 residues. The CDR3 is CASSDSAGGSTDTQYF. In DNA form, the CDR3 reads TGTGCCAGCAGTGACTCGGCGGGGGGGAGCACAGATACGCAGTATTTT.